The entry that follows covers one T cell receptor (beta chain) sequence. From germline, CDR1 is SQVTM and CDR2 ANQGSEA. V lost 0 bases and J 8 bases, leaving 13 bases between the germline ends. The CDR3 sequence is 13 residues long. The assay was immunoSEQ multiplex PCR, and TCRdb's table has in-frame clones only and misses some. This sample has about 140,000 clones; around 90% occur once, and the top ten carry 11%. This sample is part of a study of control samples from healthy donors and cancer patients. The sequence derives from a man aged 25 to 45 in good health. The chain couples TRBV29-1 to TRBJ1-1; D is unclear. The sample taken for sequencing was blood. CDR3 DNA sequence: TGCAGCGTTGAAGATGAATTCAGGACCGAAGCTTTCTTT. Residues: CSVEDEFRTEAFF.